These 25 T cell receptor beta chains came from one sample sequenced in a study of blood T cell repertoires in COVID-19. Sequencing used immunoSEQ multiplex PCR; TCRdb keeps in-frame clones, though not all of them. The data contain 270,000 or so clones, 90% of them singletons. Material: PBMCs or T cells enriched from blood (not recorded which). The source is a woman in her thirties with acute COVID-19.

This chain joins TRBV27 and TRBJ1-1, with 8 bases matching TRBD1. J lost 4 bases, V lost 6 bases, and 4 bases had no gene match. Germline V lookup: CDR1 MNHEY, CDR2 SMNVEV (reference sequence). The CDR3 sequence is 13 residues long. The CDR3 loop is CASRTTGGTEAFF. CDR3 nucleotides: TGTGCCAGCAGAACAACAGGGGGCACTGAAGCTTTCTTT.

The V and J genes are TRBV21-1 and TRBJ1-6. TRBV21-1 is a pseudogene segment. The CDR3 contains 17 residues. The CDR3 nucleotides read TGTGCCAGCAGCTCCGGGCGAGGGATGTCCTATAATTCACCCCTCCACTTT. Translation: CASSSGRGMSYNSPLHF.

The V and J genes are TRBV3-1 (or the pseudogene TRBV3-2) and TRBJ2-5; 7 bases map to TRBD2. This CDR3 is 16 amino acids long. The germline CDR1 and CDR2 sequences are LGHDT and YNNKEL (reference sequence). V dropped 4 bases and J dropped 2; count of bases not matched to a gene: 10. CDR3 bases: TGTGCCAGCAGCCCCGGGACTACCTCTCTACAAGAGACCCAGTACTTC. This gives the protein CASSPGTTSLQETQYF.

This rearrangement joins TRBV20-1 to TRBJ2-1; D is undetermined. The germline gives CDR1 DFQATT, CDR2 SNEGSKA (reference sequence). Trimming removed 7 bases from V and 9 bases from J, with 13 bases in between. The CDR3 length is 11 residues. The CDR3 reads CSVTQAVEQFF. In nucleotides, the CDR3 is TGCAGTGTCACGCAGGCAGTTGAGCAGTTCTTC.

The gene calls are TRBV7-9 and TRBJ2-7; TRBD1 is a possible D gene (6 bases). The CDR3 has 12 amino acids. CDR1 SEHNR and CDR2 FQNEAQ come from the germline V gene (reference sequence). V lost 7 bases to trimming and J lost 9 bases, with 16 bases between them. CDR3 amino acids: CASTGEGVRQYF. CDR3 bases: TGTGCCAGCACCGGAGAGGGGGTACGGCAGTACTTC.

The V and J genes are TRBV5-1 and TRBJ2-5; 11 bases agree with TRBD1. The CDR3 is made up of 15 amino acids. Germline-derived CDR1 and CDR2 are SGHRS and YFSETQ. V lost 4 bases and J lost 1; bases outside the gene matches: 3. DNA for the CDR3: TGCGCCAGCAGCCCCGGGACAGGGGGCCAAGAGACCCAGTACTTC. Translation gives CASSPGTGGQETQYF.

Only one count was recorded for this clone. This chain uses TRBV18 with TRBJ1-4; D is ambiguous. The CDR3 runs to 13 residues. Germline CDR1 is KGHSH and CDR2 is LQKENI. Deletions cut 1 base from V and 7 bases from J, with 7 bases between. The CDR3 DNA reads as TGTGCCAGCTCACCACTTTCGGGTGAAAAACTGTTTTTT. Its protein product is CASSPLSGEKLFF.

The rearrangement joins TRBV5-4 to TRBJ2-1, with no clear D. V dropped 3 bases and J dropped 4 bases, with 8 bases sitting between them. The V gene's germline CDR1 is SGHNT and CDR2 YYREEE (reference sequence). CDR3 length: 13 residues. The CDR3 loop is CASSSLRYNEQFF. DNA of the CDR3: TGTGCCAGCAGCTCCCTCAGATACAATGAGCAGTTCTTC.

V is TRBV28 and J is TRBJ2-2, with 8 bases identical to TRBD1. This CDR3 contains 16 residues. The ends lost 8 bases at V and 1 base at J; junction bases unmatched: 9. CDR1 and CDR2 (germline): MDHEN, SYDVKM. CDR3 sequence reads: CASLTRGQGNTGELFF. In DNA, the CDR3 is TGTGCCAGCTTAACCCGAGGACAGGGGAACACCGGGGAGCTGTTTTTT.

The CDR3 DNA is TGTGCCACCAGGGGGTTAGCGGAGGACATACCAATCCTCACAGATACGCAGTATTTT. Residues: CATRGLAEDIPILTDTQYF. The chain couples TRBV11-2 to TRBJ2-3, with D maybe TRBD1 (7 bases). The germline V gene encodes CDR1 SGHAT and CDR2 FQNNGV. Trimming removed 10 bases at V and 2 bases at J, with 31 bases between. The CDR3 sequence is 19 residues long. The full variable domain, its missing parts supplied by reference TRBV11-2 and TRBJ2-3, is EAGVAQSPRYKIIEKRQSVAFWCNPISGHATLYWYQQILGQGPKLLIQFQNNGVVDDSQLPKDRFSAERLKGVDSTLKIQPAKLEDSAVYLCATRGLAEDIPILTDTQYFGPGTRLTVL.

The chain carries TRBV12-3 or TRBV12-4 and TRBJ1-2; 7 bases agree with TRBD1. CDR3 length: 12 residues. Losses at the gene ends were 6 bases for V and 8 bases for J; bases not matched to a gene: 6. In DNA, the CDR3 is TGTGCCAGCAGCTCGACAGGGCTCGGCTACACCTTC. As protein: CASSSTGLGYTF.

The genes are TRBV4-1 and TRBJ2-1, with D unclear. The V gene lost 0 bases and the J gene lost 5 bases, with 17 bases spanning the gap. Germline V CDR1 and CDR2: MGHRA, YSYEKL. This CDR3 has 17 amino acids. The CDR3 spells CASSQDRLQPTHNEQFF. CDR3 coding DNA: TGCGCCAGCAGCCAAGATCGGTTACAGCCTACCCACAATGAGCAGTTCTTC.

J is TRBJ1-5 and V is TRBV2, with 8 bases aligning to TRBD1. The CDR3 has 14 residues. Germline values: CDR1 SNHLY, CDR2 FYNNEI. With V trimmed by 4 bases and J by 1 base, 0 bases remained unmatched. The CDR3 nucleotides read TGTGCCAGCAGTGGACAGGGGAGCAATCAGCCCCAGCATTTT. Its translation: CASSGQGSNQPQHF.

The rearrangement uses TRBV5-1 and TRBJ2-7; TRBD2 aligns across 9 bases. CDR1 is SGHRS and CDR2 is YFSETQ in the germline V gene. This CDR3 is 14 amino acids long. V was pared by 5 bases and J by 5 bases, with 8 bases of the junction left unmatched. The CDR3 bases are TGCGCCAGCAGTAGCGGGAGCTTCTTGGACGAGCAGTACTTC. Its protein product is CASSSGSFLDEQYF.

This clone was observed a few times. The chain joins TRBV28 to TRBJ2-1; 13 bases are a match to TRBD2. The germline gives CDR1 MDHEN, CDR2 SYDVKM. This CDR3 has 16 amino acids. The V gene end was trimmed by 6 bases and the J gene end by 2 bases; junction bases not matched to a gene: 4. The DNA for the CDR3 is TGTGCCAGCAGGGGACTAGCGGGACTCCCCTACAATGAGCAGTTCTTC. As protein: CASRGLAGLPYNEQFF.

V usage is TRBV29-1 and J usage is TRBJ2-2; no clear D gene. V gave up 4 bases and J gave up 1 base, with 4 bases separating them. Looked up from germline, CDR1 is SQVTM and CDR2 is ANQGSEA. The CDR3 covers 12 residues. CDR3 DNA sequence: TGCAGCGTTGTTAGGAACACCGGGGAGCTGTTTTTT. Its protein is CSVVRNTGELFF.

This chain joins TRBV5-8 and TRBJ2-7; D remains ambiguous. The germline V and J ends were trimmed by 1 base and 2 bases, with 4 bases remaining between them. This CDR3 comprises 12 residues. Germline values: CDR1 SGHTS, CDR2 YDEGEE. The CDR3 nucleotides read TGTGCCAGCAGCTTGTATCCCTACGAGCAGTACTTC. It specifies CASSLYPYEQYF.

The CDR3: CASSSGQTYEAFF. The CDR3 DNA follows: TGCGCCAGCAGCTCGGGACAGACGTATGAAGCTTTCTTT. The chain is built from TRBV5-1 and TRBJ1-1; 7 bases fit TRBD1. Germline V gene data show CDR1 as SGHRS and CDR2 as YFSETQ. The CDR3 runs 13 residues. With V trimmed by 3 bases and J by 7 bases, 6 bases remained unmatched.

A few counts support this clone. The chain couples TRBV4-1 to TRBJ1-1, with TRBD1 matching over 9 bases. This CDR3 region has 16 residues. From germline, CDR1 is MGHRA and CDR2 YSYEKL. V shed 2 bases, J shed 1 base, and the junction held 5 bases outside the gene matches. This chain's CDR3 is CASSQPGQGRNTEAFF. CDR3 DNA sequence: TGCGCCAGCAGCCAACCGGGACAGGGAAGGAACACTGAAGCTTTCTTT.

This chain uses TRBV6-6 with TRBJ1-1; 11 positions match TRBD1. Losses at the gene ends were 5 bases for V and 4 bases for J; bases not matched to a gene: 9. Germline-derived CDR1 and CDR2 are MNHNY and SVGAGI (reference sequence). CDR3 length: 16 amino acids. The CDR3 here is CASSPPPGQGGTEAFF. CDR3 bases: TGTGCCAGCAGTCCCCCCCCGGGACAGGGGGGCACTGAAGCTTTCTTT.

This clone was picked up a small number of times. The chain employs TRBV4-1 and TRBJ1-6, with 9 bases fitting TRBD1. The germline V gene has CDR1 MGHRA and CDR2 YSYEKL. The CDR3 length is 15 residues. J was trimmed by 7 bases and V by 4 bases; bases with no gene match: 5. Here the CDR3 reads CASSRTGTGNSPLHF. CDR3 nucleotide sequence: TGCGCCAGCAGCCGCACCGGGACAGGGAATTCACCCCTCCACTTT.

This chain links TRBV5-1 with TRBJ2-2, with TRBD1 identical over 11 bases. Germline loops: CDR1 SGHRS, CDR2 YFSETQ. Trimming took 4 bases from V and 1 from J; bases not matched to a gene: 3. CDR3 length equals 16 residues. The CDR3 reads CASSPDRGQNTGELFF. Here the CDR3 DNA reads TGCGCCAGCAGCCCGGACAGGGGGCAGAACACCGGGGAGCTGTTTTTT. Filled out from reference TRBV5-1 and TRBJ2-2, the complete variable domain reads KAGVTQTPRYLIKTRGQQVTLSCSPISGHRSVSWYQQTPGQGLQFLFEYFSETQRNKGNFPGRFSGRQFSNSRSEMNVSTLELGDSALYLCASSPDRGQNTGELFFGEGSRLTVL.

The rearrangement joins TRBV7-8 to TRBJ1-4, with 11 nucleotides matching TRBD1. The CDR3 runs 18 residues. Germline V gene sequence: CDR1 SGHVS, CDR2 FQNEAQ. Germline trimming cut 3 bases from V and 6 bases from J; bases unmatched to any gene: 12. The chain's CDR3 is CASSLVPGTGGEDEKLFF. Written as DNA, the CDR3 is TGTGCCAGCAGCTTGGTGCCCGGGACAGGGGGGGAGGATGAAAAACTGTTTTTT.

The V and J genes are TRBV7-8 and TRBJ2-7, with TRBD2 matching 13 bases. Germline V gene lookup returns CDR1 SGHVS and CDR2 FQNEAQ. The V gene end was trimmed by 5 bases and the J gene end by 5 bases; junction bases not matched to a gene: 9. The CDR3 is 16 residues long. CDR3 protein: CASSAPGLAGFHEQYF. The CDR3 bases are TGTGCCAGCAGCGCGCCGGGACTAGCGGGATTTCACGAGCAGTACTTC. Full variable domain (rest looked up from reference TRBV7-8 and TRBJ2-7): GAGVSQSPRYKVAKRGQDVALRCDPISGHVSLFWYQQALGQGPEFLTYFQNEAQLDKSGLPSDRFFAERPEGSVSTLKIQRTQQEDSAVYLCASSAPGLAGFHEQYFGPGTRLTVT.

The chain links TRBV18 to TRBJ1-1; TRBD1 agrees at 8 bases. Germline trimming cut 3 bases from V and 1 base from J; bases unmatched to any gene: 1. The CDR3 loop spans 14 amino acids. From germline, CDR1 is KGHSH and CDR2 LQKENI. This CDR3 reads CASSPGQGNTEAFF. In nucleotides, the CDR3 is TGTGCCAGCTCACCCGGACAGGGGAACACTGAAGCTTTCTTT.